This T cell receptor beta chain was recovered during a study of blood T cell repertoires in COVID-19. Across the study: There were acute and convalescent COVID-19 samples, and they came from the United States, Italy and Spain.

The CDR3 is made up of 18 amino acids. V dropped 0 bases and J dropped 4 bases, with 21 bases sitting between them. The germline V gene has CDR1 LNHNV and CDR2 YYDKDF (reference sequence). Clones were read by immunoSEQ multiplex PCR, and TCRdb kept only the in-frame ones, dropping some. The data hold about 59,000 clones, with about nine tenths observed a single time. This rearrangement joins TRBV15 to TRBJ1-1; D is unclear. The clonotype was recovered from a human donor in a cohort sampled during active COVID-19. Sequenced input: peripheral blood. For the CDR3, the DNA is TGTGCCACCAGCAGAGATAGGTTTTCAGCGGGCAAGCGCACTGAAGCTTTCTTT. The encoded protein is CATSRDRFSAGKRTEAFF.